The 19 T cell receptor beta chains given below trace back to one sample, sequenced in a study of blood T cell repertoires in COVID-19. TCRdb's copy holds only in-frame clones and misses some; the assay was immunoSEQ multiplex PCR. The data show approximately 50,000 clones, roughly 85% seen once. Sequenced input: peripheral blood. The receptors here all came from a man between 70 and 80 years old with acute or convalescent COVID-19.

The table lists this clone with a few counts. The rearrangement uses TRBV5-1 and TRBJ1-5; D may be TRBD1 (5 bases). The CDR3 runs to 14 residues. The germline V gene has CDR1 SGHRS and CDR2 YFSETQ. With 2 bases removed from V and 4 bases from J, the gap between germline ends came to 10 bases. CDR3 in amino acids: CASSLGGENQPQHF. The CDR3 DNA follows: TGCGCCAGCAGCTTAGGAGGGGAAAATCAGCCCCAGCATTTT.

The gene calls are TRBV29-1 and TRBJ2-5; 14 bases agree with TRBD2. CDR3 length: 14 amino acids. CDR1 SQVTM and CDR2 ANQGSEA come from the germline V gene. Losses at the gene ends were 5 bases for V and 5 bases for J; bases not matched to a gene: 4. The CDR3 loop reads CSVQGLAGAETQYF. CDR3 nucleotide sequence: TGCAGCGTTCAGGGACTAGCGGGGGCGGAGACCCAGTACTTC.

This clone was picked up a small number of times. The chain couples TRBV5-1 to TRBJ1-3; 8 bases match TRBD1. Germline loops: CDR1 SGHRS, CDR2 YFSETQ. J gave up 4 bases and V 4 bases, and 7 bases lay outside the gene matches. CDR3 length: 15 amino acids. The CDR3 spells CASSLRQGYGNTIYF. The CDR3 DNA sequence: TGCGCCAGCAGCCTCCGACAGGGGTACGGAAACACCATATATTTT. The full variable domain, completed using reference TRBV5-1 and TRBJ1-3, is KAGVTQTPRYLIKTRGQQVTLSCSPISGHRSVSWYQQTPGQGLQFLFEYFSETQRNKGNFPGRFSGRQFSNSRSEMNVSTLELGDSALYLCASSLRQGYGNTIYFGEGSWLTVV.

The J gene is TRBJ1-1, the V gene TRBV6-5; D gene ambiguous. Germline CDR1 reads MNHEY; CDR2 reads SVGAGI. Trimming left V 2 bases short and J 6 bases short, with 13 bases between. The CDR3 covers 14 residues. DNA for the CDR3: TGTGCCAGCAGTTACGACGCGGCCCGACCTGAAGCTTTCTTT. This sequence encodes CASSYDAARPEAFF.

This chain uses TRBV7-8 with TRBJ1-2, with unresolved D. CDR3 length: 15 residues. Trimming took off 2 bases at V and 1 base at J, with 11 bases between the two ends. Germline CDR1 reads SGHVS; CDR2 reads FQNEAQ. The CDR3 reads CASSLSWQNNYGYTF. CDR3 sequence (DNA): TGTGCCAGCAGCTTATCTTGGCAGAATAACTATGGCTACACCTTC.

The rearrangement joins TRBV5-1 to TRBJ1-2; D may be TRBD1 (6 bases). There are 14 residues in the CDR3. V lost 2 bases to trimming and J lost 7 bases, with 15 bases between them. CDR1 is SGHRS, CDR2 YFSETQ, per germline. CDR3 amino acids: CASSLYPQGFGYTF. The CDR3, as DNA: TGCGCCAGCAGCTTATACCCCCAGGGGTTTGGCTACACCTTC.

V is TRBV10-3 and J is TRBJ2-7; D gene unclear. Germline values: CDR1 ENHRY, CDR2 SYGVKD. V lost 1 base to trimming and J lost 5 bases, with 6 bases between them. The CDR3 runs to 12 residues. The chain's CDR3 is CAISEWHDEQYF. Written as DNA, the CDR3 is TGTGCCATCAGTGAGTGGCACGACGAGCAGTACTTC.

This chain joins TRBV5-1 and TRBJ2-3; D gene unclear. Trimming left V 0 bases short and J 2 bases short, with 7 bases between. The germline gives CDR1 SGHRS, CDR2 YFSETQ. The CDR3 extends over 14 amino acids. The CDR3 DNA is TGCGCCAGCAGCTTGGGTAGCCCCACAGATACGCAGTATTTT. This codes for CASSLGSPTDTQYF.

This clone was seen many times. The chain employs TRBV18 and TRBJ1-5; no firm D call. The V end was cut by 6 bases, the J end by 5 bases, with 17 bases between. The CDR3 is 15 amino acids. The germline gives CDR1 KGHSH, CDR2 LQKENI. CDR3 in DNA: TGTGCCAGCTCGCCGAGTGGGCTGGATTATCAGCCCCAGCATTTT. This gives the protein CASSPSGLDYQPQHF.

The V gene is TRBV5-4, the J gene TRBJ2-3; the D gene is possibly TRBD2 (6 bases). V was clipped by 9 bases and J by 4 bases, with 18 bases between them. The CDR3 has 14 residues. Per germline, CDR1 SGHNT and CDR2 YYREEE (reference sequence). In DNA, the CDR3 is TGTGCCACTCTGCGGGACGGCGGATCAGATACGCAGTATTTT. Its protein product is CATLRDGGSDTQYF.

This clone was detected only once. This sequence joins TRBV7-9 and TRBJ2-5, with no clear D. The CDR3 is 14 amino acids. The germline V gene encodes CDR1 SEHNR and CDR2 FQNEAQ (reference sequence). V lost 5 bases and J lost 5, with 15 bases in between. CDR3 protein: CASSPSGSTETQYF. CDR3 nucleotide sequence: TGTGCCAGCAGCCCTTCGGGTAGCACGGAGACCCAGTACTTC.

The chain has TRBV12-3 or TRBV12-4 and TRBJ1-1; D is uncertain. Trimming took 6 bases from V and 5 from J, leaving 13 bases between them. This CDR3 region has 13 residues. CDR3 sequence (DNA): TGTGCCAGCAGCGCCAGCAGAGGGACTGAAGCTTTCTTT. It encodes CASSASRGTEAFF.

The rearrangement joins TRBV30 to TRBJ2-7; tentative D call: TRBD2 (6 bases). CDR3 length: 13 amino acids. V lost 3 bases, J lost 6 bases, and 15 bases lay in between. The germline V gene encodes CDR1 GTSNPN and CDR2 SVGIG (reference sequence). CDR3 loop: CAWRPMTGGEQYF. CDR3 DNA sequence: TGTGCCTGGAGACCCATGACCGGGGGCGAGCAGTACTTC.

V is TRBV6-2 or TRBV6-3 and J is TRBJ2-7; TRBD2 matches 11 bases. From germline, CDR1 is MNHEY and CDR2 SVGEGT. The CDR3 totals 17 residues. V shed 0 bases and J 3 bases; nucleotides not matched to a gene: 7. CDR3 coding DNA: TGTGCCAGCAGTTACTCCGGGACTAGCGGATCAAACTACGAGCAGTACTTC. This codes for CASSYSGTSGSNYEQYF.

This rearrangement joins TRBV7-3 to TRBJ2-1; 14 bases align to TRBD2. Trimming cost V 4 bases and J 0 bases; bases outside gene matches: 5. This CDR3 is built from 18 residues. Germline V lookup: CDR1 SGHTA, CDR2 FQGTGA. DNA of the CDR3: TGTGCCAGCAGCTCAGGACTAGCGGGAGGAAGCTCCTACAATGAGCAGTTCTTC. Its translation: CASSSGLAGGSSYNEQFF.

This chain links TRBV6-1 with TRBJ2-1; 10 bases match TRBD2. Trimming took 4 bases from V and 6 from J; bases not matched to a gene: 15. CDR3 length: 18 residues. Germline values: CDR1 MNHNS, CDR2 SASEGT. Here the CDR3 DNA reads TGTGCCAGCAGTGCTTGGCGGACTAGCGGTTTGAGGGGCAATGAGCAGTTCTTC. It specifies CASSAWRTSGLRGNEQFF.

This clone has a handful of counts. This sequence joins TRBV11-2 and TRBJ2-1; 10 nucleotides align to TRBD2. The CDR3 consists of 15 residues. Germline trimming cut 4 bases from V and 6 bases from J; bases unmatched to any gene: 6. The germline gives CDR1 SGHAT, CDR2 FQNNGV. Here the CDR3 DNA reads TGTGCCAGCAGCTCCGGACTAGCGGACTCCAATGAGCAGTTCTTC. Its translation: CASSSGLADSNEQFF.

The chain couples TRBV6-5 to TRBJ2-7, with D possibly being TRBD1 (6 bases). V was trimmed by 7 bases and J by 5 bases, leaving 15 bases between them. Germline V lookup: CDR1 MNHEY, CDR2 SVGAGI. There are 13 residues in the CDR3. CDR3 residues: CASNRQVSDEQYF. The CDR3 nucleotides read TGTGCCAGCAACCGACAGGTCTCGGACGAGCAGTACTTC.

The chain links TRBV6-5 to TRBJ1-4; 10 nucleotides line up with TRBD1. This CDR3 comprises 16 residues. V gave up 2 bases and J gave up 4 bases; unmatched junction bases: 4. Germline-derived CDR1 and CDR2 are MNHEY and SVGAGI. The CDR3 DNA follows: TGTGCCAGCAGTTACGGGGGACAGGGGATTAATGAAAAACTGTTTTTT. This gives the protein CASSYGGQGINEKLFF.